A selection of T cell receptor beta chains follows, all from one sample in a study of blood T cell repertoires in COVID-19. The protocol was immunoSEQ multiplex PCR, while the TCRdb copy is restricted to in-frame clones and leaves out a portion. The sample holds nearly 350,000 clones, more than 75% seen once. Material: PBMCs or T cells enriched from blood (not recorded which). Every receptor here comes from a woman in her twenties or thirties who had recovered from COVID-19. Both conserved end residues are part of each CDR3. The D gene is left open where the match is weak. Where a row states a size, it is once, few, many or the class of an expanded clone; other rows omit it.

d_call: TRBD2
clone_size: .
v_call: TRBV3-1/TRBV3-2
j_call: TRBJ2-3
cdr3_aa: CASSQGNGGATDTQYF
cdr3_nt: TGTGCCAGCAGCCAAGGAAACGGGGGGGCCACAGATACGCAGTATTTT

d_call: TRBD2
clone_size: few
v_call: TRBV19
j_call: TRBJ2-7
cdr3_aa: CASRLAEGSYEQYF
cdr3_nt: TGTGCCAGTCGTCTAGCGGAGGGATCCTACGAGCAGTACTTC

d_call: .
clone_size: .
v_call: TRBV13
j_call: TRBJ2-1
cdr3_aa: CASSSRVSYNEQFF
cdr3_nt: TGTGCCAGCAGCTCCAGGGTATCCTACAATGAGCAGTTCTTC

d_call: TRBD1
clone_size: few
v_call: TRBV28
j_call: TRBJ1-1
cdr3_aa: CASSLFGQGGVTEAFF
cdr3_nt: TGTGCCAGCAGTTTGTTTGGACAGGGCGGGGTCACTGAAGCTTTCTTT

d_call: TRBD1
clone_size: .
v_call: TRBV29-1
j_call: TRBJ2-5
cdr3_aa: CSVGDRGETQYF
cdr3_nt: TGCAGCGTTGGGGACAGGGGGGAGACCCAGTACTTC

d_call: .
clone_size: .
v_call: TRBV7-9
j_call: TRBJ2-7
cdr3_aa: CASSSGYAYEQYF
cdr3_nt: TGTGCCAGCAGCTCAGGATACGCCTACGAGCAGTACTTC

d_call: .
clone_size: .
v_call: TRBV30
j_call: TRBJ1-6
cdr3_aa: CAWSGTVYNSPLHF
cdr3_nt: TGTGCCTGGAGTGGGACAGTTTATAATTCACCCCTCCACTTT

d_call: .
clone_size: .
v_call: TRBV7-2
j_call: TRBJ1-6
cdr3_aa: CASSSPGNNSPLHF
cdr3_nt: TGTGCCAGCAGCTCTCCGGGGAATAATTCACCCCTCCACTTT

d_call: TRBD1
clone_size: .
v_call: TRBV5-1
j_call: TRBJ1-5
cdr3_aa: CASRGQGENQPQHF
cdr3_nt: TGCGCCAGCAGGGGACAGGGGGAGAATCAGCCCCAGCATTTT

d_call: TRBD1
clone_size: .
v_call: TRBV5-4
j_call: TRBJ2-7
cdr3_aa: CASSPGQDRAYEQYF
cdr3_nt: TGTGCCAGCAGCCCAGGACAGGACCGAGCCTACGAGCAGTACTTC

d_call: .
clone_size: .
v_call: TRBV6-1
j_call: TRBJ2-7
cdr3_aa: CASSETRGNYEQYF
cdr3_nt: TGTGCCAGCAGTGAAACTCGGGGGAACTACGAGCAGTACTTC

d_call: TRBD1
clone_size: .
v_call: TRBV4-1
j_call: TRBJ2-2
cdr3_aa: CASSLRGPGQANTGELFF
cdr3_nt: TGCGCCAGCAGCCTCCGCGGGCCGGGACAGGCGAACACCGGGGAGCTGTTTTTT

d_call: .
clone_size: .
v_call: TRBV19
j_call: TRBJ1-5
cdr3_aa: CASSFSNQPQHF
cdr3_nt: TGTGCCAGTAGTTTCAGTAATCAGCCCCAGCATTTT

d_call: .
clone_size: .
v_call: TRBV27
j_call: TRBJ2-7
cdr3_aa: CASGTLVYEQYF
cdr3_nt: TGTGCCAGCGGGACTCTAGTCTACGAGCAGTACTTC

d_call: .
clone_size: .
v_call: TRBV19
j_call: TRBJ2-6
cdr3_aa: CASTNSLRSGANVLTF
cdr3_nt: TGTGCCAGTACTAACAGCCTTCGCTCTGGGGCCAACGTCCTGACTTTC

d_call: .
clone_size: .
v_call: TRBV4-3
j_call: TRBJ2-3
cdr3_aa: CASSQDSRGTDTQYF
cdr3_nt: TGCGCCAGCAGCCAAGATAGCCGGGGCACAGATACGCAGTATTTT

d_call: .
clone_size: .
v_call: TRBV21-1
j_call: TRBJ1-4
cdr3_aa: CASSTTGGGTNEKLFF
cdr3_nt: TGTGCCAGCAGCACGACAGGGGGGGGAACTAATGAAAAACTGTTTTTT

d_call: TRBD2
clone_size: .
v_call: TRBV14
j_call: TRBJ2-2
cdr3_aa: CASSLGLAGAYTGELFF
cdr3_nt: TGTGCCAGCAGCCTGGGACTAGCGGGGGCCTACACCGGGGAGCTGTTTTTT

d_call: .
clone_size: .
v_call: TRBV19
j_call: TRBJ1-5
cdr3_aa: CASSIGGNNQPQHF
cdr3_nt: TGTGCCAGTAGTATCGGGGGTAACAATCAGCCCCAGCATTTT

d_call: .
clone_size: .
v_call: TRBV6-5
j_call: TRBJ1-2
cdr3_aa: CASSYSRGSGYTF
cdr3_nt: TGTGCCAGCAGTTACTCTAGGGGATCGGGCTACACCTTC

d_call: .
clone_size: .
v_call: TRBV7-7
j_call: TRBJ2-7
cdr3_aa: CASSLAAGGVGEQYF
cdr3_nt: TGTGCCAGCAGCTTAGCCGCGGGCGGGGTAGGTGAGCAGTACTTC

d_call: TRBD1
clone_size: .
v_call: TRBV6-1
j_call: TRBJ1-2
cdr3_aa: CASRGTGDHGYTF
cdr3_nt: TGTGCCAGCAGAGGGACAGGGGACCATGGCTACACCTTC

d_call: TRBD1
clone_size: few
v_call: TRBV10-3
j_call: TRBJ1-1
cdr3_aa: CAISSGGNTEAFF
cdr3_nt: TGTGCCATCAGTTCAGGGGGGAACACTGAAGCTTTCTTT

d_call: TRBD1
clone_size: .
v_call: TRBV7-2
j_call: TRBJ2-5
cdr3_aa: CASSPNRGRETQYF
cdr3_nt: TGTGCCAGCAGCCCGAACAGGGGTCGGGAGACCCAGTACTTC

d_call: .
clone_size: .
v_call: TRBV5-4
j_call: TRBJ1-6
cdr3_aa: CASSLRSGDSPLHF
cdr3_nt: TGTGCCAGCAGCTTGCGTTCAGGGGATTCACCCCTCCACTTT

d_call: TRBD2
clone_size: few
v_call: TRBV3-1/TRBV3-2
j_call: TRBJ2-5
cdr3_aa: CASSPYWGGETQYF
cdr3_nt: TGTGCCAGCAGCCCTTACTGGGGGGGAGAGACCCAGTACTTC

d_call: TRBD1
clone_size: .
v_call: TRBV28
j_call: TRBJ1-1
cdr3_aa: CASSLVDRGHTEAFF
cdr3_nt: TGTGCCAGCAGTCTGGTCGACAGGGGGCATACTGAAGCTTTCTTT

d_call: TRBD1
clone_size: .
v_call: TRBV5-1
j_call: TRBJ1-6
cdr3_aa: CASSLVTGHSPLHF
cdr3_nt: TGCGCCAGCAGCTTGGTGACAGGGCATTCACCCCTCCACTTT

d_call: TRBD1
clone_size: .
v_call: TRBV10-2
j_call: TRBJ1-4
cdr3_aa: CASRQGNEKLFF
cdr3_nt: TGCGCCAGCAGACAGGGGAATGAAAAACTGTTTTTT

d_call: .
clone_size: .
v_call: TRBV28
j_call: TRBJ1-2
cdr3_aa: CASSSPGHGYTF
cdr3_nt: TGTGCCAGCAGTTCGCCAGGGCATGGCTACACCTTC

d_call: .
clone_size: .
v_call: TRBV2
j_call: TRBJ2-7
cdr3_aa: CASSPQGPPPQYF
cdr3_nt: TGTGCCAGCAGTCCTCAGGGGCCGCCCCCCCAGTACTTC

d_call: .
clone_size: .
v_call: TRBV27
j_call: TRBJ1-5
cdr3_aa: CASSLSAGSDPQHF
cdr3_nt: TGTGCCAGCAGTTTATCTGCAGGTTCTGATCCCCAGCATTTT

d_call: TRBD1
clone_size: .
v_call: TRBV5-5
j_call: TRBJ1-4
cdr3_aa: CASSLGGGTNEKLFF
cdr3_nt: TGTGCCAGCAGCTTGGGAGGGGGCACTAATGAAAAACTGTTTTTT

d_call: .
clone_size: .
v_call: TRBV9
j_call: TRBJ1-1
cdr3_aa: CASGLGPGGEVNTEAFF
cdr3_nt: TGTGCCAGCGGTCTCGGTCCTGGGGGGGAGGTGAACACTGAAGCTTTCTTT

d_call: .
clone_size: .
v_call: TRBV28
j_call: TRBJ1-2
cdr3_aa: CASSLDGGRGYTF
cdr3_nt: TGTGCCAGCAGCTTAGACGGCGGCCGCGGCTACACCTTC

d_call: .
clone_size: .
v_call: TRBV11-2
j_call: TRBJ1-6
cdr3_aa: CASSPGRGSYNSPLHF
cdr3_nt: TGTGCCAGCAGCCCCGGAAGGGGCTCCTATAATTCACCCCTCCACTTT

d_call: TRBD2
clone_size: .
v_call: TRBV7-8
j_call: TRBJ2-5
cdr3_aa: CASSLAAGGETQYF
cdr3_nt: TGTGCCAGCAGCTTAGCGGCGGGGGGAGAGACCCAGTACTTC

d_call: TRBD2
clone_size: .
v_call: TRBV2
j_call: TRBJ2-1
cdr3_aa: CASSTSGDYNEQFF
cdr3_nt: TGTGCCAGCTCGACTAGCGGGGACTACAATGAGCAGTTCTTC

d_call: .
clone_size: .
v_call: TRBV18
j_call: TRBJ1-1
cdr3_aa: CASSPGRVPNTEAFF
cdr3_nt: TGTGCCAGTTCACCGGGCAGGGTCCCGAACACTGAAGCTTTCTTT

d_call: TRBD1
clone_size: .
v_call: TRBV11-2
j_call: TRBJ2-7
cdr3_aa: CASSNRDRHLYEQYF
cdr3_nt: TGTGCCAGCAGCAACCGGGACAGACATCTCTACGAGCAGTACTTC

d_call: .
clone_size: .
v_call: TRBV2
j_call: TRBJ1-5
cdr3_aa: CASSEQGYSNQPQHF
cdr3_nt: TGTGCCAGCAGTGAACAGGGGTATAGCAATCAGCCCCAGCATTTT

d_call: TRBD1
clone_size: .
v_call: TRBV6-5
j_call: TRBJ1-5
cdr3_aa: CASRGTGINQPQHF
cdr3_nt: TGTGCCAGCCGAGGGACAGGGATCAATCAGCCCCAGCATTTT

d_call: TRBD2
clone_size: .
v_call: TRBV19
j_call: TRBJ2-6
cdr3_aa: CASSMGLGLAGSGANVLTF
cdr3_nt: TGTGCCAGTAGTATGGGGTTAGGACTAGCGGGGAGTGGGGCCAACGTCCTGACTTTC